The rows below give T cell receptor beta chains drawn from one sample of a study of cytomegalovirus exposure and HLA in healthy donors. Only in-frame clones appear in the TCRdb table, and some are missing; sequencing was by immunoSEQ multiplex PCR. The sample consists of 180,000 or so clones, more than 70% of them appearing once. The sequencing input was PBMCs. These TCRs come from a woman in her thirties or forties in good health and CMV-seropositive. Each CDR3 is given with its conserved first and last residue.

>TRBV28|TRBJ1-1|15
CASSSRRGRDTEAFF
>TRBV27|TRBJ1-1|14
CASSFRGQGAEAFF
>TRBV9|TRBJ1-2|13
CASSAQGPYGYTF
>TRBV18|TRBJ2-5|14
CASSPGQPPETQYF
>TRBV7-3|TRBJ1-3|16
CASSSGQDGTGNTIYF
>TRBV13|TRBJ2-2|15
CASSHGTLNTGELFF
>TRBV28|TRBJ2-1|18
CASSAPGIRKRSYNEQFF
>TRBV7-3|TRBJ2-1|14
CASSFGTSENEQFF
>TRBV6-1|TRBJ1-1|14
CASKAGVTNTEAFF
>TRBV28|TRBJ2-3|15
CASSRRTSSTDTQYF
>TRBV5-1|TRBJ1-2|14
CASSLVPGGYGYTF
>TRBV7-9|TRBJ2-5|13
CASSQSSSETQYF
>TRBV6-5|TRBJ2-7|15
CASRAARGATYEQYF
>TRBV19|TRBJ2-7|15
CASSSYNRGSDEQYF
>TRBV10-2|TRBJ1-1|13
CASSVGRNTEAFF
>TRBV10-1|TRBJ2-2|14
CASPPRLPTGELFF
>TRBV9|TRBJ2-5|17
CASSVGGGQGNPTTQYF
>TRBV7-3|TRBJ1-1|13
CASSKQGNTEAFF
>TRBV19|TRBJ1-1|15
CASSIGRQAPTEAFF
>TRBV6-5|TRBJ1-1|13
CASSYTGGTEAFF
>TRBV28|TRBJ2-1|12
CASSPPTNEQFF
>TRBV5-4|TRBJ2-3|13
CASSLTGGDTQYF
>TRBV9|TRBJ2-1|16
CASSATLAGGPNEQFF
>TRBV28|TRBJ2-7|14
CASSLAGPPYEQYF
>TRBV5-8|TRBJ1-4|15
CASRWDTDLNEKLFF
>TRBV28|TRBJ1-5|19
CASSPITRRQGPSYQPQHF
>TRBV28|TRBJ1-6|18
CASSFPPPRTDYNSPLHF
>TRBV2|TRBJ1-1|11
CASNMNTEAFF
>TRBV28|TRBJ2-7|11
CASKSGGGSYF
>TRBV19|TRBJ2-1|17
CASSMGLAGARYNEQFF
>TRBV7-2|TRBJ2-5|15
CASSSGSFIQETQYF
>TRBV28|TRBJ2-2|16
CASQDRGRTDTGELFF
>TRBV7-8|TRBJ2-7|19
CASSLAIVAPGQPLYEQYF
>TRBV28|TRBJ2-5|16
CASSLLQGARRETQYF
>TRBV10-3|TRBJ1-1|13
CAISDRLNTEAFF
>TRBV28|TRBJ2-7|18
CASSSPLPDRVFPYEQYF
>TRBV19|TRBJ1-5|15
CASRRDRGYNQPQHF
>TRBV6-1|TRBJ1-5|14
CASSLQDSNQPQHF
>TRBV10-3|.|14
CAISVEGGANEQYF
>TRBV25-1|TRBJ2-7|13
CASNQGLSYEQYF
>TRBV5-6|TRBJ2-5|14
CASSSPTGIQTQYF
>TRBV29-1|TRBJ2-1|15
CSSKAGSGTTNEQFF
>TRBV7-6|TRBJ2-2|12
CASSPLAGELFF
>TRBV18|TRBJ1-5|15
CASSPRGVRDQPQHF
>TRBV5-6|TRBJ1-4|14
CASSFGAPREKLFF
>TRBV2|TRBJ2-7|14
CASSLERGRGEQYF
>TRBV27|.|15
CASSLYSASFYEQYF